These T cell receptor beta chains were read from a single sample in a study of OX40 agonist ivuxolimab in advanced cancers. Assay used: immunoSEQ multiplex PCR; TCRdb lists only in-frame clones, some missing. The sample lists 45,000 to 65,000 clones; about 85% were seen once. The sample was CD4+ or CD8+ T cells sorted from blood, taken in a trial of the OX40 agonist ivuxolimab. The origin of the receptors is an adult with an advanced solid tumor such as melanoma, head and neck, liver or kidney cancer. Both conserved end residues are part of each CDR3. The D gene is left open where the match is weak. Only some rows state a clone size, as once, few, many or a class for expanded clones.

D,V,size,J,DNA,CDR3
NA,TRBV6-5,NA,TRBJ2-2,TGTGCCAGCAGTCGCCCAGGGGAGGCCGGGGAGCTGTTTTTT,CASSRPGEAGELFF
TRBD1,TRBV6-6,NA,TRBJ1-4,TGTGCCAGCAGTTACCCCCCGACAGGGAGGGATGAAAAACTGTTTTTT,CASSYPPTGRDEKLFF
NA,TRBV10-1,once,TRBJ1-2,TGCGCCAGCAGTGAGGTTGAAGCCCTCAGGGGCTACACCTTC,CASSEVEALRGYTF
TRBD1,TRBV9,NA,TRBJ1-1,TGTGCCAGCAGCGTAGTATCCAGGGGGCGCCGGACTGAAGCTTTCTTT,CASSVVSRGRRTEAFF
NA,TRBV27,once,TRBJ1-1,TGTGCCAGCAGTTTATTCGGGGGGGGAAACACTGAAGCTTTCTTT,CASSLFGGGNTEAFF
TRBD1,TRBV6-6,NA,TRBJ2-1,TGTGCCAGCAGTTACCTAGGACAGGGAAATGAGCAGTTCTTC,CASSYLGQGNEQFF
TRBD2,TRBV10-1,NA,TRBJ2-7,TGCGCCAGCAGTGAAGGACTAGCCGAGGAGCAGTACTTC,CASSEGLAEEQYF
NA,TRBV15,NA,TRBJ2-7,TGTGCCAACTCCTACGAGCAGTACTTC,CANSYEQYF
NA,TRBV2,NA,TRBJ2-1,TGTGCCAGCAGTGAAGAGGAAGCAGCCCAACACAATGAGCAGTTCTTC,CASSEEEAAQHNEQFF
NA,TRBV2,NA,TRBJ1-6,TGTGCCAGCAGTGCCGGGGGCCGTTCACCCCTCCACTTT,CASSAGGRSPLHF
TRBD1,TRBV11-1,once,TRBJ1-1,TGTGCCAGTGGGACAGTTTATAGCAACACTGAAGCTTTCTTT,CASGTVYSNTEAFF
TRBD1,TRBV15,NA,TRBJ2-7,TGTGCCACCAGCAGGAACCGGGACAGCGTCTACGAGCAGTACTTC,CATSRNRDSVYEQYF
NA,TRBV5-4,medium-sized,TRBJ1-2,TGTGCCAGCAGCTTGCAGGGCTCAGCTAACTATGGCTACACCTTC,CASSLQGSANYGYTF
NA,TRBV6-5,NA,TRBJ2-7,TGTGCCAGCAGCGCGGCCAGGGGCTCCTACGAGCAGTACTTC,CASSAARGSYEQYF
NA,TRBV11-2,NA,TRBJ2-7,TGTGCCAGCAGCTTAGGCACAGGCTCCTACGAGCAGTACTTC,CASSLGTGSYEQYF
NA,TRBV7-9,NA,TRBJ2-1,TGTGCCAGCAGCTTGGGCCTCCTACCCTCCTACAATGAGCAGTTCTTC,CASSLGLLPSYNEQFF
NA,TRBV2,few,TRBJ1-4,TGTGCCAGCAGTGACTATGGGGCAGGTGAAAAACTGTTTTTT,CASSDYGAGEKLFF
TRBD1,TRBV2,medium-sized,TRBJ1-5,TGTGCCAGCAGTACTGGACAGGGAAGAAGCAGCAATCAGCCCCAGCATTTT,CASSTGQGRSSNQPQHF
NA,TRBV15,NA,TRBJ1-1,TGTGCCACCAGCAGAGATCAGGGATCTGAAGCTTTCTTT,CATSRDQGSEAFF
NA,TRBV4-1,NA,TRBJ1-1,TGCGCCAGCAGCCAACCGGGGGCGGAAGGGACTGAAGCTTTCTTT,CASSQPGAEGTEAFF
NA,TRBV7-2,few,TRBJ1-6,TGTGCCAGCAGCTTAGAACCCTCACCCCTCCACTTT,CASSLEPSPLHF
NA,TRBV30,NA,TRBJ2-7,TGTGCCTGGGCGGACATCGCCTACGAGCAGTACTTC,CAWADIAYEQYF
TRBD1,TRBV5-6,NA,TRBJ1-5,TGTGCCAGCAGCACCTCGGGACAGGGTGTTCAGCCCCAGCATTTT,CASSTSGQGVQPQHF
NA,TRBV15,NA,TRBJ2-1,TGTGCCACCAGCAGATCGGGACAATACAATGAGCAGTTCTTC,CATSRSGQYNEQFF
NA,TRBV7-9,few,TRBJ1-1,TGTGCCAGCAGACCTGAGGAGTGGACTGAAGCTTTCTTT,CASRPEEWTEAFF
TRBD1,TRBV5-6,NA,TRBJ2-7,TGTGCCAGCAGCGAAACCGGGACAGACGACTACGAGCAGTACTTC,CASSETGTDDYEQYF
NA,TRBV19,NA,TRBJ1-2,TGTGCCAGTAGTATTGGCCTAAGCTATGGCTACACCTTC,CASSIGLSYGYTF
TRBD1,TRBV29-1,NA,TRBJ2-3,TGCAGCGTTGACGCCTGGACAGGCCCTTTCACAGATACGCAGTATTTT,CSVDAWTGPFTDTQYF
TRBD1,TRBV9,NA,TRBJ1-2,TGTGCCAGCAGCAATGGGCCCGGGACAGGGAGCCCCTATGGCTACACCTTC,CASSNGPGTGSPYGYTF
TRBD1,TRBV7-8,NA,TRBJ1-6,TGTGCCAGCAGCGCCCGGACAGGGAATAATTCACCCCTCCACTTT,CASSARTGNNSPLHF
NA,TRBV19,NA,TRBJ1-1,TGTGCCAGTAGTATTCAGGGAAGGACTGAAGCTTTCTTT,CASSIQGRTEAFF
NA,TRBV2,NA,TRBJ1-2,TGTGCCAGCAGTGGGGGGGACGGACTTTTTGGGTACACCTTC,CASSGGDGLFGYTF
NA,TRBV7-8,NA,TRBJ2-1,TGTGCCAGCAGGATACTGGGGGGCAGCTCCTACAATGAGCAGTTCTTC,CASRILGGSSYNEQFF
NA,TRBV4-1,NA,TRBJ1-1,TGCGCCAGCAGCCAGACGCGGGCGGGCCCGAACACTGAAGCTTTCTTT,CASSQTRAGPNTEAFF
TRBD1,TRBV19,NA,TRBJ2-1,TGTGCCAGTAGTATTAGTCCGGGACAGTACTCCTACAATGAGCAGTTCTTC,CASSISPGQYSYNEQFF
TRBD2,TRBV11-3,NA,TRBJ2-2,TGTGCCAGCAGCTTTTATGACTTAGCGGGGTCCGGGGAGCTGTTTTTT,CASSFYDLAGSGELFF
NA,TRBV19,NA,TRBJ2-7,TGTGCCAGTAGTCCAGGGGGAGGCGTCTACGAGCAGTACTTC,CASSPGGGVYEQYF
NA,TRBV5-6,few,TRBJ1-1,TGTGCCAGCAGCTTGGAGGCGAACACTGAAGCTTTCTTT,CASSLEANTEAFF
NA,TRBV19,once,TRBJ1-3,TGTGCCAGTAGTATTTCCTCTGGAAACACCATATATTTT,CASSISSGNTIYF
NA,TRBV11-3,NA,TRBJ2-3,TGTGCCAGCGGGCCCCCCGGCCAGGGAGACACAGATACGCAGTATTTT,CASGPPGQGDTDTQYF
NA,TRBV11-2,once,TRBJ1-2,TGTGCCAGCAGCTTCGATCAGGGGTATGGCTACACCTTC,CASSFDQGYGYTF
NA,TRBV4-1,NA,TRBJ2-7,TGCGCCAGCAGCCAAGATCGAGGTATACCCGTCCGAGAAGAGCAGTACTTC,CASSQDRGIPVREEQYF